This T cell receptor beta chain is drawn from a study of T cells in Graves' hyperthyroidism and ophthalmopathy. This clonotype showed up just a few times. Per the germline V gene, CDR1 is SGHNT and CDR2 is YYREEE (reference sequence). The CDR3 runs 14 residues. V was shortened by 2 bases and J by 10 bases, with 13 bases between the two germline ends. Diagnoses were made from clinical symptoms, serum measures (thyroxine and TRAb), thyroid ultrasound and orbital computed tomography. Amplification targeted TCR beta CDR3 regions from RNA transcripts. First-round RT-PCR with HTBI primers amplified the TCR CDR3 region. TCRdb itself ran the multiplex PCR reads through MiXCR, one entry per CDR3 protein. The top ten clones hold under 25% of a sample with around 380,000 distinct CDR3 sequences, roughly 12% of them seen once.

Material: blood. The V gene is TRBV5-4, the J gene TRBJ1-6, with D perhaps TRBD1 (6 bases). This TCR was sampled from a man younger than 45 with Graves' hyperthyroidism that later progressed to Graves' ophthalmopathy. The CDR3 DNA is TGTGCCAGCAGCTTTGACAGGCGTAGCTCACCCCTCCACTTT. This translates into CASSFDRRSSPLHF.